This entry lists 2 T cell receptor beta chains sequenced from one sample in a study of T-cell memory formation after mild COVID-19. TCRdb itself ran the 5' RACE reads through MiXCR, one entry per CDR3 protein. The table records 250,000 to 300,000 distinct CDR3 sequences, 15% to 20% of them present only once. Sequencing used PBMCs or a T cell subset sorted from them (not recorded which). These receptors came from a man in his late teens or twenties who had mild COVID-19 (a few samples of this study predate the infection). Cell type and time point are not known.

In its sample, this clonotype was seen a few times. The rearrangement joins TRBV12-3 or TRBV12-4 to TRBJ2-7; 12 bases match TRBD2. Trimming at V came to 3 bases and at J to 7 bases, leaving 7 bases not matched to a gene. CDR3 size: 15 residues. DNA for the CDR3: TGTGCCAGCAGTTTGTGGACTAGCGGGGCAGGGGAGCAGTACTTC. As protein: CASSLWTSGAGEQYF.

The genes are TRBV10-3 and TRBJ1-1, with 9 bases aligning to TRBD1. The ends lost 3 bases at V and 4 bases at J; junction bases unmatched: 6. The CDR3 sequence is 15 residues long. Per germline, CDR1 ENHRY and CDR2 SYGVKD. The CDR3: CAISDPRDRATEAFF. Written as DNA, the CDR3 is TGTGCCATCAGTGACCCCCGGGACAGGGCCACTGAAGCTTTCTTT.